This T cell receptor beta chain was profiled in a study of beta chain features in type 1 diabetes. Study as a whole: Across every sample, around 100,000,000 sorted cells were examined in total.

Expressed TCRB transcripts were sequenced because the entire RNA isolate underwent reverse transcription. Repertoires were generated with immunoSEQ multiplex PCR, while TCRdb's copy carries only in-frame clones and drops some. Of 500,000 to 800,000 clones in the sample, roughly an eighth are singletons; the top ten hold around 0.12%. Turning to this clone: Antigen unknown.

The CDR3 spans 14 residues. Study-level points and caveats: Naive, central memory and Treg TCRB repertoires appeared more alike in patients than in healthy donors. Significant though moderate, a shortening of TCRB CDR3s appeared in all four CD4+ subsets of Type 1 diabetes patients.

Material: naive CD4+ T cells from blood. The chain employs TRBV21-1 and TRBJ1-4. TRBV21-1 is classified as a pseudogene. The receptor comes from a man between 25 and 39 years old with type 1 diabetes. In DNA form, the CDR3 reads TGTGCCAGCATAGAGGTTGCAACTAATGAAAAACTGTTTTTT. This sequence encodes CASIEVATNEKLFF.